The present T cell receptor (beta chain) was sequenced within a study of identical twins. CDR1 is LGHNA, CDR2 YNFKEQ, per germline. The CDR3 sequence is 15 residues long. J was trimmed by 5 bases and V by 6 bases; bases with no gene match: 13. TCRdb used MiXCR to reprocess the 5' RACE reads, holding one entry per CDR3 protein. Of about 250,000 distinct CDR3 sequences listed, 7.5% were seen once; the top ten hold about 5.6%. This clonotype was detected ten times or more. Antigen specificity is unknown. Whole-study findings and limits: Where out-of-frame alpha sequences were twin-shared, they showed excess low generation probability.

In addition, the sample was reused for a study of yellow fever vaccine responses in identical twins.

The source is a young woman in good health. Material for sequencing was CD8+ T cells sorted from blood. The chain combines TRBV4-2 with TRBJ2-7, with 7 bases identical to TRBD2. The CDR3 loop is CASSRTRGSWNEQYF. In DNA form, the CDR3 reads TGTGCCAGCAGTCGAACTCGCGGGAGTTGGAACGAGCAGTACTTC.